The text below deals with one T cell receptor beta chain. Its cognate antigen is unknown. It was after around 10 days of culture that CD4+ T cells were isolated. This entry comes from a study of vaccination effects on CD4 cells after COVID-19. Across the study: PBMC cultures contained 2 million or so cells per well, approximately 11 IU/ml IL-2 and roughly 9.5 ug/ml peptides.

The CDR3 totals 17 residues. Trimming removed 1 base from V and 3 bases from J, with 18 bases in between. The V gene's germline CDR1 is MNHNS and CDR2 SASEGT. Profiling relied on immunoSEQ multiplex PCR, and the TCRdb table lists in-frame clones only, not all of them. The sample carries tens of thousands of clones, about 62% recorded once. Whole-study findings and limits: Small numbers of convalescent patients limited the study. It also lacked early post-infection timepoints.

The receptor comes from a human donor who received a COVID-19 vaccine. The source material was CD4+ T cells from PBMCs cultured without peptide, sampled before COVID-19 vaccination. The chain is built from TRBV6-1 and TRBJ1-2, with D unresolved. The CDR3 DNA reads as TGTGCCAGCAGTGAAGTCGGGCTGGGCAGGACTTACTATGGCTACACCTTC. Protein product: CASSEVGLGRTYYGYTF.